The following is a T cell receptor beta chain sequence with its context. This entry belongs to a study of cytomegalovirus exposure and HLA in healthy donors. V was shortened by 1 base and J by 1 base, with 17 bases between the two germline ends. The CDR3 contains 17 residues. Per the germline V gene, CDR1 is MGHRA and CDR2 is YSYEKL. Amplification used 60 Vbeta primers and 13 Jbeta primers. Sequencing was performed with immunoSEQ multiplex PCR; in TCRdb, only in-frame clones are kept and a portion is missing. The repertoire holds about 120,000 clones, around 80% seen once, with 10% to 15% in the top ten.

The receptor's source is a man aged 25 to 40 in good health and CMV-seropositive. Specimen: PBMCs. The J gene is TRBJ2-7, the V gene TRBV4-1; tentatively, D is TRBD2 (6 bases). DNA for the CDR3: TGCGCCAGCAGCCAAGCCCCCACGGGACTGATATCCTACGAGCAGTACTTC. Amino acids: CASSQAPTGLISYEQYF.